A selection of T cell receptor beta chains follows, all from one sample in a study of shared clonotypes between healthy human individuals. Method: immunoSEQ multiplex PCR; TCRdb's copy keeps in-frame clones and lacks some. The repertoire holds 950,000 to 1,200,000 clones, with 70% to 80% as singletons. Sequencing was carried out using memory CD4+ T cells from PBMCs. These receptors all stem from a man between 18 and 35 years old in good health. Some clones in this sample may be carry-over from other donors' samples. The CDR3 runs from the conserved cysteine through the conserved F or W. The order of the fields is J gene, D gene, clone size, V gene, CDR3 DNA, CDR3 protein. D genes are given only for firm matches. Size is omitted from some rows. Given values are once, few, many or a class for expanded clones.

TRBJ2-3 | . | once | TRBV9 | TGTGCCAGCAGCGTAGGGGGGCTAGCGGATCTTGGTACGCAGTATTTT | CASSVGGLADLGTQYF
TRBJ1-4 | TRBD1 | many | TRBV11-1 | TGTGCCAGCAGCTCGTCACAGGGGCTTGGTGAAAAACTGTTTTTT | CASSSSQGLGEKLFF
TRBJ2-1 | . | . | TRBV30 | TGTGCCTGGAGTGAGACAGGTGGAGGTGAGCAGTTCTTC | CAWSETGGGEQFF
TRBJ1-2 | TRBD1 | . | TRBV7-2 | TGTGCCAGCAGCTCCACAGGGGCTGGCTACACCTTC | CASSSTGAGYTF
TRBJ1-2 | . | . | TRBV4-3 | TGCGCCAGCAGCCAAGGTGGGGGTAGCGGCTATGGCTACACCTTC | CASSQGGGSGYGYTF
TRBJ1-2 | TRBD1 | . | TRBV5-1 | TGCGCCAGCAGCTGGACAGGGGGCGTGGGCTATGGCTACACCTTC | CASSWTGGVGYGYTF
TRBJ2-3 | TRBD2 | few | TRBV5-6 | TGTGCCAGCAGCTTCGCCATAGCGGGAGTGGCCACAGATACGCAGTATTTT | CASSFAIAGVATDTQYF
TRBJ2-6 | TRBD1 | . | TRBV5-1 | TGCGCCAGCAGCTTGGCCCGGACAGGGCGCCCCTCTGGGGCCAACGTCCTGACTTTC | CASSLARTGRPSGANVLTF
TRBJ2-7 | . | many | TRBV5-6 | TGTGCCAGCAGCCGGGGACTCGAGGAGCAGTACTTC | CASSRGLEEQYF
TRBJ2-4 | . | . | TRBV29-1 | TGCAGCGTTGAAGCAGGAGCCAAAAACATTCAGTACTTC | CSVEAGAKNIQYF
TRBJ2-7 | . | . | TRBV11-2 | TGTGCCAGCAGCTCCTACCGGGGGTTGTTCGAGCAGTACTTC | CASSSYRGLFEQYF
TRBJ2-2 | . | few | TRBV10-3 | TGTGCCATCCGTGGGGTAGGACAGAGCACCGGGGAGCTGTTTTTT | CAIRGVGQSTGELFF
TRBJ1-2 | TRBD1 | . | TRBV6-1 | TGTGCCAGCAGTGAACCGACAGGGTACTATGGCTACACCTTC | CASSEPTGYYGYTF
TRBJ1-4 | . | . | TRBV7-8 | TGTGCCAGCAGCTTAGTCCTTGGGCGCCACCATGAAAAACTGTTTTTT | CASSLVLGRHHEKLFF
TRBJ2-2 | TRBD1 | few | TRBV5-1 | TGCGCCAGCAGCGGGACAGGGAACACCGGGGAGCTGTTTTTT | CASSGTGNTGELFF
TRBJ2-5 | TRBD2 | . | TRBV2 | TGTGCCAGCAGTGGGGTAGCGGGGGTACAAGAGACCCAGTACTTC | CASSGVAGVQETQYF
TRBJ2-1 | . | . | TRBV21-1 | TGTGCCAGCACCCCTATACCCGAGCAGTTCTTC | CASTPIPEQFF
TRBJ1-5 | . | once | TRBV5-1 | TGCGCCAGCAGCTTCCGAGGGAATCAGCCCCAGCATTTT | CASSFRGNQPQHF
TRBJ2-5 | TRBD2 | . | TRBV4-1 | TGCGCCAGCAGCCAAGTCCGCGGGGGGGAGACGGAGACCCAGTACTTC | CASSQVRGGETETQYF
TRBJ2-4 | . | . | TRBV29-1 | TGCAGCGTTGAAGACCCCGGCGTGGCAAACATTCAGTACTTC | CSVEDPGVANIQYF
TRBJ2-7 | TRBD1 | . | TRBV4-1 | TGCGCCAGCAGCCGACCCTTGGGACAGGGAACCTACGAGCAGTACTTC | CASSRPLGQGTYEQYF
TRBJ2-7 | . | . | TRBV28 | TGTGCCAGCAGTTTAGCGGGACCCCCCTACGAGCAGTACTTC | CASSLAGPPYEQYF
TRBJ2-3 | . | . | TRBV9 | TGTGCCAGCAGCGTAGAAGCAGCGGGCAGGTCGGATACGCAGTATTTT | CASSVEAAGRSDTQYF
TRBJ1-1 | TRBD1 | . | TRBV18 | TGTGCCAGCTCACCCGGGACAGGGGGCTACACTGAAGCTTTCTTT | CASSPGTGGYTEAFF
TRBJ2-3 | . | once | TRBV5-1 | TGCGCCAGCAGCTTGGGGAGGGGGCTCACCACAGATACGCAGTATTTT | CASSLGRGLTTDTQYF
TRBJ2-5 | TRBD2 | . | TRBV6-1 | TGTGCCAGCAGTGAACCGGGACTAGCGGGTGGTGAGACCCAGTACTTC | CASSEPGLAGGETQYF
TRBJ2-7 | TRBD2 | few | TRBV7-2 | TGTGCCAGCAAAAACGGACAAGCGGGAGCATACGAGCAGTACTTC | CASKNGQAGAYEQYF
TRBJ1-1 | TRBD1 | . | TRBV5-1 | TGCGCCAGCAGCGACTATCCCGGGACAGGGGGCACTGAAGCTTTCTTT | CASSDYPGTGGTEAFF
TRBJ2-6 | . | . | TRBV10-3 | TGTGCCATCAGTTTCCCTGAAGGCGGGGCCAACGTCCTGACTTTC | CAISFPEGGANVLTF
TRBJ2-3 | TRBD1 | . | TRBV5-1 | TGCGCCAGCAGCTTTAGTGGACAGGGAGGCGATACGCAGTATTTT | CASSFSGQGGDTQYF
TRBJ2-3 | . | . | TRBV11-2 | TGTGCCAGCAGCTTAGATGTAACAGATACGCAGTATTTT | CASSLDVTDTQYF
TRBJ2-7 | . | . | TRBV25-1 | TGTGCCAGCAGTGTAGGGACTCGCTACGAGCAGTACTTC | CASSVGTRYEQYF
TRBJ2-7 | . | few | TRBV29-1 | TGCAGCGTTGAGGAGGGGCCCTACGAGCAGTACTTC | CSVEEGPYEQYF
TRBJ1-2 | TRBD1 | . | TRBV6-5 | TGTGCCAGCAGTCCCTTCGGACAGGGGGGCTATGGCTACACCTTC | CASSPFGQGGYGYTF
TRBJ2-6 | . | . | TRBV7-3 | TGTGCCAGCAGCCCCGGGAGTGGGCAGGCCAACGTCCTGACTTTC | CASSPGSGQANVLTF
TRBJ2-7 | TRBD1 | . | TRBV5-4 | TGTGCCAGCAGGGATGACAGGGGGGCGTCCTACGAGCAGTACTTC | CASRDDRGASYEQYF
TRBJ2-2 | TRBD2 | . | TRBV2 | TGTGCCAGCAGTGAGCTAGCGGTTACCGGGGAGCTGTTTTTT | CASSELAVTGELFF
TRBJ1-1 | TRBD1 | once | TRBV5-6 | TGTGCCAGCAGCCCGCTGACAGGGCGGACTACTGAAGCTTTCTTT | CASSPLTGRTTEAFF
TRBJ2-3 | . | . | TRBV2 | TGTGCCAGCAGTTTACTTCAAGACCCAGATTTT | CASSLLQDPDF
TRBJ2-7 | . | . | TRBV18 | TGTGCCAGCTCGAGGGGAATGGCCTACGAGCAGTACTTC | CASSRGMAYEQYF
TRBJ1-1 | . | . | TRBV19 | TGTGCCAGTTCGAACGTGGAGACGGCGGACACGGACATGAACACTGAAGCTTTCTTT | CASSNVETADTDMNTEAFF
TRBJ2-2 | . | . | TRBV6-5 | TGTGCCAGCAGGCAGGGGTGGAACACCGGGGAGCTGTTTTTT | CASRQGWNTGELFF
TRBJ1-5 | . | . | TRBV6-1 | TGTGCCAGCAGTGAGAACGGCTACAATCAGCCCCAGCATTTT | CASSENGYNQPQHF
TRBJ2-2 | TRBD2 | . | TRBV4-2 | TGTGCCAGCAGCTGGGGACTAGAAAGCGGGGAGCTGTTTTTT | CASSWGLESGELFF
TRBJ2-5 | TRBD1 | . | TRBV28 | TGTGCCAGCAGTCCCTCGACAGGGAGAGAGACCCAGTACTTC | CASSPSTGRETQYF
TRBJ1-1 | . | few | TRBV5-4 | TGTGCCAGCAGCTTAGACAGAGACACTGAAGCTTTCTTT | CASSLDRDTEAFF
TRBJ2-1 | . | . | TRBV5-8 | TGTGCCAGCAGCCTTGGGACTCTCACCTACAATGAGCAGTTCTTC | CASSLGTLTYNEQFF
TRBJ2-5 | TRBD2 | . | TRBV6-6 | TGTGCCAGCAGTTACGGGACTAGCGGGAGAGGGGAGCAGTACTTC | CASSYGTSGRGEQYF
TRBJ1-2 | . | . | TRBV7-7 | TGTGCCAGCAGCTTAGCTTATCGGACACCTAACGACTATGGCTACACCTTC | CASSLAYRTPNDYGYTF
TRBJ2-5 | . | . | TRBV2 | TGTGCCAGCAAGGCAGGACAACCTGGAGGGGAGACCCAGTACTTC | CASKAGQPGGETQYF
TRBJ1-4 | . | . | TRBV5-1 | TGCGCCAGTCGACGAGAAACTAATGAAAAACTGTTTTTT | CASRRETNEKLFF
TRBJ2-5 | . | . | TRBV7-3 | TGTGCCAGCAGCCTCAATCCGGGGGAGACCCAGTACTTC | CASSLNPGETQYF
TRBJ1-2 | . | . | TRBV12-2 | TGTTTGCACAGAACGCATGGCTACACCTTC | CLHRTHGYTF
TRBJ2-1 | . | . | TRBV4-3 | TGCGCCAGCAGCCAAGGAGTTTCGAGCCTTCCAAATGAGCAGTTCTTC | CASSQGVSSLPNEQFF
TRBJ2-6 | TRBD1 | once | TRBV5-6 | TGTGCCAGCAGCCCCGACAGGGGGCGTCCTGGGGCCAACGTCCTGACTTTC | CASSPDRGRPGANVLTF
TRBJ2-7 | . | . | TRBV4-2 | TGTGCCAGCAGCCCGGGGAGCTCCTACGAGCAGTACTTC | CASSPGSSYEQYF
TRBJ1-2 | . | . | TRBV19 | TGTGCCACCAGAATCGGGGGGGCCAAAGCATATGGCTACACCTTC | CATRIGGAKAYGYTF
TRBJ2-1 | . | . | TRBV9 | TGTGCCAGCAGCGTAGAGGGGACCTCCTACAATGAGCAGTTCTTC | CASSVEGTSYNEQFF